This T cell receptor (beta chain) was identified in a study of CD8 T cells in ankylosing spondylitis. A remark on this clonotype: What it binds is not known.

It was by quantitative 5'-RACE with molecular barcodes that TCR beta libraries were made. TCRdb redid the calling of the 5' RACE reads with MiXCR, one entry per CDR3 protein. The data contain 200,000 to 250,000 distinct CDR3 sequences, about 30% of them seen just once; the ten biggest clones take up roughly 4.2%. Study-wide results and limits: Clones linked to disease were reported to show significant enrichment in matched ankylosing spondylitis synovial fluid.

Trimming at V came to 11 bases and at J to 4 bases, leaving 7 bases not matched to a gene. The CDR3 runs to 13 residues. Germline CDR1 and CDR2: ENHRY and SYGVKD. The sequence derives from a male donor with ankylosing spondylitis or in good health (not recorded which). Sequenced material: blood, either unsorted or a sorted T cell fraction (not recorded which). This chain connects TRBV10-3 to TRBJ1-3; 8 nucleotides align to TRBD1. CDR3 protein: CAAPDREGNTIYF. Written as DNA, the CDR3 is TGTGCCGCCCCGGACAGGGAAGGAAACACCATATATTTT.